This T cell receptor (beta chain) was recovered during a study of shared clonotypes between healthy human individuals. About the research overall: The study enrolled a couple of women and a few men aged 18 to 49. CD8 memory received one plate per donor, CD8 naive two, CD4 memory three and CD4 naive three. Study outcomes and limitations: Only blood was sampled, and tissue TCR repertoires likely differ from blood ones.

Measured with immunoSEQ multiplex PCR; TCRdb has only the in-frame clones, and not every one. The sample lists approximately 980,000 clones, 76% seen once, with roughly 1.5% in the top ten. This CDR3 is 15 amino acids long. Germline values: CDR1 SGHNT, CDR2 YYREEE (reference sequence). J was trimmed by 9 bases and V by 6 bases; bases with no gene match: 12. A remark on this clone: Its specificity is unknown.

The chain has TRBV5-4 and TRBJ1-6; 7 bases are shared with TRBD1. Sample: memory CD4+ T cells sorted from blood. As for subset: CD45RA-negative fraction. This TCR came from a man aged 18 to 30 in good health. CDR3 coding DNA: TGTGCCAGCACGATTAGGGGGCGCGTCAGTTCACCCCTCCACTTT. Translated, it gives CASTIRGRVSSPLHF.